The clone carrying this TCR beta chain was recorded many times. Its antigen is still unknown. This sample was taken from a study of blood T cells in healthy people across ages. There are 15 residues in the CDR3. Germline CDR1 SGHRS, CDR2 YFSETQ. Deletions cut 4 bases from V and 0 bases from J, with 11 bases between. Study-level points and caveats: The long-lived group displayed more naive CD4+ cells, plus higher diversity, than the aged donors did. Across the age range, TCR beta diversity per million T cells fell in a roughly linear way. One million T cells yielded diversity estimates that were considered underestimates.

Through a sample-barcoded 5' primer and a J-beta primer mix, a second PCR was run for roughly 6 to 11 cycles. The template-switch adaptor was a 5' adaptor with 12 random nucleotides. It tagged each cDNA molecule. TCRdb processed the 5' RACE reads anew with MiXCR; each CDR3 protein has one entry. The sample records around 1,500,000 distinct CDR3 sequences, about 28% being singletons. V usage is TRBV5-1 and J usage is TRBJ2-1, with unresolved D. This receptor was identified in a woman between 25 and 40 years old in good health. The sample comprised blood. CDR3 sequence reads: CASSEWTVSYNEQFF. CDR3 DNA: TGCGCCAGCAGCGAATGGACGGTCTCCTACAATGAGCAGTTCTTC.